A single sample is the source of the 20 T cell receptor beta chains below, sequenced in a study of T cell responses to AZD1222 COVID-19 vaccine. Assay: immunoSEQ multiplex PCR; the TCRdb copy retains only in-frame clones and omits some. The repertoire holds about 88,000 clones, with about 88% as singletons. The source was peripheral blood, collected 28 days after the second AZD1222 dose. Every receptor here comes from an adult who received the AZD1222 COVID-19 vaccine.

Regarding this clone: One end of the junction is discordant with germline, which a read error may explain. The chain carries TRBV6-1 and TRBJ2-1, with a weak D call TRBD2 (6 bases). The germline V gene encodes CDR1 MNHNS and CDR2 SASEGT. There are 15 residues in the CDR3. This CDR3 reads CASSEGAGRRDEQFF. CDR3 DNA: TGTGCCAGCAGCGAAGGGGCCGGGCGGAGGGATGAGCAGTTCTTC.

This clone was seen once. V and J are TRBV27 and TRBJ2-3, with 9 positions matching TRBD1. The ends lost 2 bases at V and 5 bases at J; junction bases unmatched: 11. The CDR3 has 17 amino acids. From germline, CDR1 is MNHEY and CDR2 SMNVEV (reference sequence). The DNA for the CDR3 is TGTGCCAGCAGTTTAAGTGGGACAGGGTGGAGAGAAGATACGCAGTATTTT. As protein: CASSLSGTGWREDTQYF.

The CDR3 region has the DNA TGTGCCAGCAGCTTCGGCCCAGTAGGCACGGGTCAGCCCCAGCATTTT. Encoded protein: CASSFGPVGTGQPQHF. This chain links TRBV7-9 with TRBJ1-5; D remains unclear. Germline-derived CDR1 and CDR2 are SEHNR and FQNEAQ (reference sequence). Trimming removed 3 bases from V and 6 bases from J, with 18 bases in between. CDR3 size: 16 residues.

The rearrangement joins TRBV5-7 to TRBJ1-6; D not certain. TRBV5-7 is marked as an open reading frame, function uncertain. Trimming shortened V by 1 base and J by 3 bases, and 5 bases separated the two germline ends. The CDR3 runs to 14 residues. The CDR3 nucleotides read TGTGCCAGCAGCTTGTTTCTCTATAATTCACCCCTCCACTTT. This encodes CASSLFLYNSPLHF.

This sequence joins TRBV11-2 and TRBJ2-6; tentative D call: TRBD2 (5 bases). The CDR3 runs to 17 residues. V gave up 5 bases and J gave up 1 base, with 15 bases separating them. In germline, CDR1 is SGHAT, CDR2 FQNNGV. The CDR3 spells CASSTPYRGSGANVLTF. CDR3 nucleotide sequence: TGTGCCAGCAGCACCCCCTACCGGGGTTCTGGGGCCAACGTCCTGACTTTC.

V usage is TRBV9 and J usage is TRBJ1-1, with 7 bases fitting TRBD1. The CDR3 contains 16 residues. V lost 4 bases, J lost 4 bases, and 13 bases stayed unmatched. Germline CDR1 SGDLS, CDR2 YYNGEE. The CDR3 here is CASSPVVTGVSTEAFF. CDR3 DNA: TGTGCCAGCAGCCCCGTCGTTACAGGGGTTAGCACTGAAGCTTTCTTT.

The gene calls are TRBV9 and TRBJ2-7; TRBD1 is a possible D gene (6 bases). The germline V gene has CDR1 SGDLS and CDR2 YYNGEE. Trimming pared 3 bases from V and 7 bases from J, leaving 17 bases between. The CDR3 totals 14 residues. The DNA for the CDR3 is TGTGCCAGCAGCGGCCCTGGACAGTCACAGGAGCAGTACTTC. It codes for CASSGPGQSQEQYF.

The genes are TRBV6-5 and TRBJ2-5; 8 nucleotides line up with TRBD2. The V and J ends lost 4 bases and 1 base, in that order; junction bases with no gene match: 5. CDR3 length: 15 residues. CDR1 is MNHEY and CDR2 is SVGAGI in the germline V gene. The CDR3 loop is CASSFTSGSQETQYF. The CDR3 nucleotides are TGTGCCAGCAGTTTTACTAGCGGATCCCAAGAGACCCAGTACTTC.

This clone was picked up one time. CDR3 residues: CASSLRGGSTDTQYF. CDR3 nucleotides: TGTGCCAGCAGCTTACGAGGGGGCAGCACAGATACGCAGTATTTT. This chain links TRBV7-9 with TRBJ2-3; 7 nucleotides agree with TRBD1. The CDR3 spans 15 residues. V dropped 2 bases and J dropped 0; count of bases not matched to a gene: 2. CDR1 and CDR2 from the germline V gene are SEHNR and FQNEAQ (reference sequence).

The rearrangement links TRBV9 to TRBJ2-1; TRBD2 matches at 10 bases. The CDR3 consists of 16 residues. Germline V gene lookup returns CDR1 SGDLS and CDR2 YYNGEE. V trimming: 0 bases; J trimming: 10 bases; junction bases outside the gene matches: 10. The CDR3 DNA reads as TGTGCCAGCAGCGTAGCGGAGTTAGCGGGGGGCCCCGAGCAGTTCTTC. Protein: CASSVAELAGGPEQFF.

The J gene is TRBJ2-5, the V gene TRBV5-5; tentatively, D is TRBD1 (5 bases). This CDR3 region has 15 residues. V was shortened by 0 bases and J by 1 base, with 10 bases between the two germline ends. Germline CDR1 and CDR2: SGHKS and YYEKEE (reference sequence). The CDR3 nucleotides read TGTGCCAGCAGCTTGGAGGGGATCGGCCAAGAGACCCAGTACTTC. Encoded protein: CASSLEGIGQETQYF.

CDR3 amino acids: CASSPRDRINYGYTF. The DNA for the CDR3 is TGTGCCAGCAGCCCCAGGGACAGAATTAACTATGGCTACACCTTC. J is TRBJ1-2 and V is TRBV3-1 (or the pseudogene TRBV3-2); 7 nucleotides match TRBD1. Germline lookup yields CDR1 LGHDT and CDR2 YNNKEL (reference sequence). This CDR3 comprises 15 residues. V dropped 4 bases and J dropped 1; count of bases not matched to a gene: 6.

This chain connects TRBV2 to TRBJ1-5; D may be TRBD1 (5 bases). The germline CDR1 and CDR2 sequences are SNHLY and FYNNEI. V lost 2 bases to trimming and J lost 2 bases, with 10 bases between them. CDR3 length: 15 residues. The CDR3 sequence is CASSEQGLGNQPQHF. The CDR3 nucleotides read TGTGCCAGCAGTGAACAGGGTCTTGGCAATCAGCCCCAGCATTTT.

This chain links TRBV7-9 with TRBJ1-1; tentative D call: TRBD1 (6 bases). Germline V CDR1 and CDR2: SEHNR, FQNEAQ (reference sequence). Trimming pared 1 base from V and 7 bases from J, leaving 10 bases between. The CDR3 contains 13 residues. Here the CDR3 reads CASSLGQGNEAFF. The CDR3 DNA sequence: TGTGCCAGCAGCTTAGGGCAGGGGAATGAAGCTTTCTTT. Full variable domain (outside the CDR3, taken from reference TRBV7-9 and TRBJ1-1): DTGVSQNPRHKITKRGQNVTFRCDPISEHNRLYWYRQTLGQGPEFLTYFQNEAQLEKSRLLSDRFSAERPKGSFSTLEIQRTEQGDSAMYLCASSLGQGNEAFFGQGTRLTVV.

This sequence joins TRBV5-8 and TRBJ1-2; TRBD1 agrees at 9 bases. V was pared by 0 bases and J by 6 bases, with 6 bases of the junction left unmatched. In germline, CDR1 is SGHTS, CDR2 YDEGEE. The CDR3 is made up of 15 amino acids. For the CDR3, the DNA is TGTGCCAGCAGCTTGGTGGGGACAGGGAGGCATGGCTACACCTTC. Amino acids: CASSLVGTGRHGYTF.

The rearrangement uses TRBV9 and TRBJ1-2; 7 bases are shared with TRBD1. V lost 4 bases and J lost 3; bases outside the gene matches: 6. Germline loops: CDR1 SGDLS, CDR2 YYNGEE. The CDR3 totals 14 residues. CDR3 sequence reads: CASSPRGTDYGYTF. CDR3 nucleotides: TGTGCCAGCAGCCCTAGGGGGACAGACTATGGCTACACCTTC.

The V gene is TRBV2, the J gene TRBJ2-1; 7 positions agree with TRBD2. This CDR3 contains 13 residues. The germline CDR1 and CDR2 sequences are SNHLY and FYNNEI. V dropped 5 bases and J dropped 5; count of bases not matched to a gene: 3. CDR3 loop: CASSSGDHNEQFF. The CDR3 region has the DNA TGTGCCAGCAGTAGCGGGGACCACAATGAGCAGTTCTTC.

The DNA for the CDR3 is TGTGCCAGCAGCCCGACAGGGGGTGAAAAACTGTTTTTT. Protein: CASSPTGGEKLFF. J is TRBJ1-4 and V is TRBV7-6, with TRBD1 matching 9 bases. The CDR3 length is 13 residues. Germline values: CDR1 SGHVS, CDR2 FNYEAQ. After removal of 5 bases from V and 7 bases from J, the junction contained 2 bases not matched to a gene.

V is TRBV12-5 and J is TRBJ1-5; D gene uncertain. Trimming took off 6 bases at V and 2 bases at J, with 11 bases between the two ends. Germline lookup yields CDR1 LGHNT and CDR2 FRNRAP. There are 14 residues in the CDR3. The CDR3 loop is CASGTLQGNQPQHF. The DNA for the CDR3 is TGTGCTAGTGGCACCCTCCAGGGCAATCAGCCCCAGCATTTT. Filled out from reference TRBV12-5 and TRBJ1-5, the complete variable domain reads DARVTQTPRHKVTEMGQEVTMRCQPILGHNTVFWYRQTMMQGLELLAYFRNRAPLDDSGMPKDRFSAEMPDATLATLKIQPSEPRDSAVYFCASGTLQGNQPQHFGDGTRLSIL.

V gene TRBV7-8 combines with J gene TRBJ1-1; D may be TRBD1 (6 bases). This CDR3 is 15 amino acids long. Trimming removed 6 bases from V and 5 bases from J, with 19 bases in between. CDR1 is SGHVS, CDR2 FQNEAQ, per germline. The CDR3 protein is CASRGQGQGYTEAFF. In nucleotides, the CDR3 is TGTGCCAGCAGGGGGCAGGGGCAGGGCTATACTGAAGCTTTCTTT.